This is a list of T cell receptor beta chains from one sample in a study of T cell changes during pregnancy in multiple sclerosis. The protocol was immunoSEQ multiplex PCR, while the TCRdb copy is restricted to in-frame clones and leaves out a portion. The data hold tens of thousands of clones, with roughly 92% observed a single time. Sequences were derived from peripheral blood, sampled in the third trimester of pregnancy. These receptors all stem from a female donor in good health, enrolled as a control in a pregnancy study. Each CDR3 is given with its conserved first and last residue. The order of the fields is CDR3 length, V gene, J gene, D gene, CDR3 protein, CDR3 DNA. A D gene is named only where the DNA matches it firmly.

cdr3_length: 14
v_call: TRBV28
j_call: TRBJ2-3
d_call: -
cdr3_aa: CASSFPDYTDTQYF
cdr3_nt: TGTGCCAGCAGTTTCCCGGACTACACAGATACGCAGTATTTT

cdr3_length: 14
v_call: TRBV5-4
j_call: TRBJ2-3
d_call: -
cdr3_aa: CASSRSGKADTQYF
cdr3_nt: TGTGCCAGCAGTCGTTCAGGGAAAGCAGATACGCAGTATTTT

cdr3_length: 14
v_call: TRBV29-1
j_call: TRBJ2-3
d_call: TRBD2
cdr3_aa: CSVAGLAGGDTQYF
cdr3_nt: TGCAGCGTTGCCGGACTAGCGGGAGGTGATACGCAGTATTTT

cdr3_length: 15
v_call: TRBV19
j_call: TRBJ2-5
d_call: TRBD2
cdr3_aa: CASSSGGYNQETQYF
cdr3_nt: TGTGCCAGTAGTTCGGGGGGGTATAACCAAGAGACCCAGTACTTC

cdr3_length: 17
v_call: TRBV7-2
j_call: TRBJ2-3
d_call: -
cdr3_aa: CASFPGWRRGPTDTQYF
cdr3_nt: TGTGCCAGCTTTCCAGGGTGGCGGCGGGGTCCCACAGATACGCAGTATTTT

cdr3_length: 15
v_call: TRBV18
j_call: TRBJ2-2
d_call: -
cdr3_aa: CASSPPSGVTGELFF
cdr3_nt: TGTGCCAGCTCACCACCTAGCGGTGTCACCGGGGAGCTGTTTTTT

cdr3_length: 18
v_call: TRBV28
j_call: TRBJ1-6
d_call: TRBD1
cdr3_aa: CASRYQTGGSSYNSPLHF
cdr3_nt: TGTGCCAGCAGATACCAGACAGGGGGAAGCTCCTATAATTCACCCCTCCACTTT

cdr3_length: 15
v_call: TRBV6-6
j_call: TRBJ2-1
d_call: TRBD2
cdr3_aa: CASSYWTSASNEQFF
cdr3_nt: TGTGCCAGCAGTTACTGGACTAGCGCCTCCAATGAGCAGTTCTTC

cdr3_length: 16
v_call: TRBV11-2
j_call: TRBJ2-5
d_call: -
cdr3_aa: CASSLGQALGQETQYF
cdr3_nt: TGTGCCAGCAGCTTAGGACAGGCCCTTGGGCAAGAGACCCAGTACTTC

cdr3_length: 16
v_call: TRBV7-8
j_call: TRBJ2-6
d_call: -
cdr3_aa: CASSPGLGGWANVLTF
cdr3_nt: TGTGCCAGCAGTCCAGGCTTGGGGGGTTGGGCCAACGTCCTGACTTTC

cdr3_length: 13
v_call: TRBV28
j_call: TRBJ1-5
d_call: -
cdr3_aa: CASSFPLPRPQHF
cdr3_nt: TGTGCCAGCAGTTTTCCCCTCCCCCGGCCCCAGCATTTT